This is a list of T cell receptor beta chains from one sample in a study of blood T cell repertoires in COVID-19. The assay was immunoSEQ multiplex PCR, and TCRdb's table has in-frame clones only and misses some. The sample contains 130,000 to 150,000 clones, approximately 90% of which appear only once. The sample was PBMCs or T cells enriched from blood (not recorded which). The origin of the receptors is a woman in her 30s with acute COVID-19. CDR3s include the opening cysteine and the closing phenylalanine or tryptophan. Fields, in order: clone size, D gene, V gene, J gene, CDR3 protein, CDR3 DNA. The D gene is left open where the match is weak. Where a row states a size, it is once, few, many or the class of an expanded clone; other rows omit it.

size: -
D: TRBD1
V: TRBV25-1
J: TRBJ2-7
CDR3: CASSESDRDSYEQYF
DNA: TGTGCCAGCAGTGAATCCGACAGGGACTCCTACGAGCAGTACTTC

size: -
D: TRBD1
V: TRBV6-1
J: TRBJ2-2
CDR3: CASSELRDRGTGELFF
DNA: TGTGCCAGCAGTGAGTTGAGGGACAGGGGAACCGGGGAGCTGTTTTTT

size: many
D: TRBD2
V: TRBV4-2
J: TRBJ2-2
CDR3: CASSQAAGDTGELFF
DNA: TGTGCCAGCAGCCAAGCAGCGGGAGACACCGGGGAGCTGTTTTTT

size: -
D: -
V: TRBV7-2
J: TRBJ1-2
CDR3: CASIPSYRAYGYTF
DNA: TGTGCCAGCATCCCCTCCTACAGGGCCTATGGCTACACCTTC

size: -
D: TRBD1
V: TRBV5-4
J: TRBJ2-5
CDR3: CASSPHDRVAETQYF
DNA: TGTGCCAGCAGCCCACATGACAGGGTTGCGGAGACCCAGTACTTC

size: -
D: -
V: TRBV11-2
J: TRBJ2-3
CDR3: CASSIRGDTQYF
DNA: TGTGCCAGCAGCATCAGGGGAGATACGCAGTATTTT

size: -
D: TRBD2
V: TRBV7-2
J: TRBJ2-1
CDR3: CASSLGGSGSQQFF
DNA: TGTGCCAGCAGCCTAGGGGGTAGCGGGAGTCAGCAGTTCTTC

size: -
D: -
V: TRBV18
J: TRBJ2-2
CDR3: CASSQFNSGTGELFF
DNA: TGTGCCAGCTCGCAATTCAACAGCGGCACCGGGGAGCTGTTTTTT

size: -
D: TRBD2
V: TRBV3-1/TRBV3-2
J: TRBJ2-7
CDR3: CASSQGASGKTSYEQYF
DNA: TGTGCCAGCAGCCAGGGGGCTAGCGGGAAAACCTCCTACGAGCAGTACTTC

size: -
D: -
V: TRBV25-1
J: TRBJ1-1
CDR3: CASSGSGDTEAFF
DNA: TGTGCCAGCAGTGGGTCCGGGGACACTGAAGCTTTCTTT

size: once
D: TRBD1
V: TRBV9
J: TRBJ2-7
CDR3: CASSPRTGGIYEQYF
DNA: TGTGCCAGCAGCCCGAGGACAGGGGGTATCTACGAGCAGTACTTC

size: -
D: TRBD1
V: TRBV5-6
J: TRBJ2-7
CDR3: CASSSLTGNSYEQYF
DNA: TGTGCCAGCAGCTCCCTGACAGGGAACTCCTACGAGCAGTACTTC

size: -
D: -
V: TRBV7-9
J: TRBJ1-5
CDR3: CASSFGGLSNQPQHF
DNA: TGTGCCAGCAGCTTTGGGGGCCTTAGCAATCAGCCCCAGCATTTT

size: few
D: TRBD2
V: TRBV28
J: TRBJ2-1
CDR3: CASKTAGARYNEQFF
DNA: TGTGCCAGCAAGACAGCGGGAGCTCGGTACAATGAGCAGTTCTTC

size: -
D: TRBD2
V: TRBV9
J: TRBJ2-1
CDR3: CASREAGENNEQFF
DNA: TGTGCCAGCAGGGAAGCGGGAGAAAACAATGAGCAGTTCTTC

size: -
D: -
V: TRBV5-6
J: TRBJ1-2
CDR3: CASSLEDSLYGYTF
DNA: TGTGCCAGCAGCTTGGAAGACTCCCTCTATGGCTACACCTTC

size: -
D: TRBD2
V: TRBV6-1
J: TRBJ2-5
CDR3: CASSGGTSGSLKRETQYF
DNA: TGTGCCAGCAGTGGGGGGACTAGCGGGAGCCTGAAAAGGGAGACCCAGTACTTC

size: many
D: -
V: TRBV5-1
J: TRBJ2-7
CDR3: CASSRTFYEQYF
DNA: TGCGCCAGCAGCCGGACTTTCTACGAGCAGTACTTC

size: -
D: TRBD1
V: TRBV28
J: TRBJ2-7
CDR3: CASQEVGTGANEQYF
DNA: TGTGCCAGCCAAGAAGTCGGGACAGGGGCGAACGAGCAGTACTTC

size: -
D: -
V: TRBV15
J: TRBJ1-2
CDR3: CATSRDGGGYTF
DNA: TGTGCCACCAGCAGAGATGGAGGAGGCTACACCTTC

size: -
D: -
V: TRBV5-1
J: TRBJ2-1
CDR3: CASSLVSRYNEQFF
DNA: TGCGCCAGCAGCTTGGTATCGAGGTACAATGAGCAGTTCTTC

size: -
D: TRBD2
V: TRBV3-1/TRBV3-2
J: TRBJ2-7
CDR3: CASSLKRIGIAGAYEQYF
DNA: TGTGCCAGCAGCTTAAAAAGAATTGGGATAGCGGGGGCCTACGAGCAGTACTTC

size: -
D: TRBD1
V: TRBV6-2/TRBV6-3
J: TRBJ1-5
CDR3: CASSYLQGAQPQHF
DNA: TGTGCCAGCAGTTACCTACAGGGGGCACAGCCCCAGCATTTT

size: -
D: -
V: TRBV10-3
J: TRBJ1-5
CDR3: CAISGSGVQPQHF
DNA: TGTGCCATCAGTGGTTCCGGGGTTCAGCCCCAGCATTTT

size: -
D: -
V: TRBV4-3
J: TRBJ1-2
CDR3: CASSQEPGNINYGYTF
DNA: TGCGCCAGCAGCCAAGAACCAGGGAACATTAACTATGGCTACACCTTC